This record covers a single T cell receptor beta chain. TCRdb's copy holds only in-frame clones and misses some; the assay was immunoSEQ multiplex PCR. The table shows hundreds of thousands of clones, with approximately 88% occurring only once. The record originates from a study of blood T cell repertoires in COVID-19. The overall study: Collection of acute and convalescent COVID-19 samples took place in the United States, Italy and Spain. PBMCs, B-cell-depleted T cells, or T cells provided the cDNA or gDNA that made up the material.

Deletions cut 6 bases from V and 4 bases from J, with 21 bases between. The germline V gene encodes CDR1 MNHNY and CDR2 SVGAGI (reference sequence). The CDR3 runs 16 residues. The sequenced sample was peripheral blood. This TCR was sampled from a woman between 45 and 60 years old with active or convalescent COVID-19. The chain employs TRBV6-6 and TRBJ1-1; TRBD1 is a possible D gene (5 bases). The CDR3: CASSITYMGGGTEAFF. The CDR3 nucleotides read TGTGCCAGCAGCATAACATACATGGGGGGGGGCACTGAAGCTTTCTTT.